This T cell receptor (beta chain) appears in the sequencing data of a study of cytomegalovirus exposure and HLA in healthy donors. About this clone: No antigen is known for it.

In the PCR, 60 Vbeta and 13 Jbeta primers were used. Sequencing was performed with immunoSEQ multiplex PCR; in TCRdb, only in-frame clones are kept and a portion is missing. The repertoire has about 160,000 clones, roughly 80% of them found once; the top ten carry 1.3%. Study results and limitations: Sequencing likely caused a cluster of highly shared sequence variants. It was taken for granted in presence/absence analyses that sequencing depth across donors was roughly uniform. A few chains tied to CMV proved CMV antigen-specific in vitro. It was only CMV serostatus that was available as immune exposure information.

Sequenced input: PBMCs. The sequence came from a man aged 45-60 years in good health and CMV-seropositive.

The chain's CDR3 is CASSFRQNTEAFF. CDR3 nucleotide sequence: TGTGCCAGCAGCTTCCGACAAAACACTGAAGCTTTCTTT. The V gene is TRBV11-2, the J gene TRBJ1-1; no clear D. The CDR3 spans 13 residues. Trimming cost V 3 bases and J 2 bases, with 7 bases left between them. Germline V CDR1 and CDR2: SGHAT, FQNNGV.